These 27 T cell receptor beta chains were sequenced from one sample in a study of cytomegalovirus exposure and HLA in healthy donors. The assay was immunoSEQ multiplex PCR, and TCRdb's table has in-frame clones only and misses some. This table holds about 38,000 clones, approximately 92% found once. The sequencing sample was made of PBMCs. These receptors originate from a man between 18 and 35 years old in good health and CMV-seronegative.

The CDR3 sequence: CASSRGREGGYTF. The DNA for the CDR3 is TGTGCCAGCAGCAGGGGGCGCGAGGGTGGCTACACCTTC. The V call is TRBV6-1, the J call TRBJ1-2; 8 positions match TRBD1. This CDR3 contains 13 residues. Germline CDR1 reads MNHNS; CDR2 reads SASEGT. Trimming at V came to 6 bases and at J to 7 bases, leaving 7 bases not matched to a gene.

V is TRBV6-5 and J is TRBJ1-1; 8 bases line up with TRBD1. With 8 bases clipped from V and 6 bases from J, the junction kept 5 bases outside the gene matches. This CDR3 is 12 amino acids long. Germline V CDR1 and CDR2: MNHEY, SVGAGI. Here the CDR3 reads CASGRGLAEAFF. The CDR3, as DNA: TGTGCCAGCGGCAGGGGGCTCGCTGAAGCTTTCTTT.

The DNA of the CDR3 is TGCGCCAGCCGGGACAGACAGGGAACCCAGTACTTC. Encoded protein: CASRDRQGTQYF. The chain uses TRBV10-1 and TRBJ2-5; TRBD1 agrees at 7 bases. Germline V lookup: CDR1 WNHNN, CDR2 SYGVQD (reference sequence). V shed 8 bases, J shed 8 bases, and the junction held 8 bases outside the gene matches. The CDR3 is made up of 12 amino acids.

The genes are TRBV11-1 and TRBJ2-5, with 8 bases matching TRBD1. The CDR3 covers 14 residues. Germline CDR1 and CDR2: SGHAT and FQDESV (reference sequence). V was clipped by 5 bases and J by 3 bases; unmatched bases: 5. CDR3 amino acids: CASSIGQGEETQYF. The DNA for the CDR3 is TGTGCCAGCAGCATCGGACAGGGTGAAGAGACCCAGTACTTC.

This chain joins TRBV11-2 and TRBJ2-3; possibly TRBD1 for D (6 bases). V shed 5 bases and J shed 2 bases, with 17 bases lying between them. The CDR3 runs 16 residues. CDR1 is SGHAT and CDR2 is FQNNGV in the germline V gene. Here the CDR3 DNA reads TGTGCCAGCAGCCCTTTTAGGACAGACTACACAGATACGCAGTATTTT. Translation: CASSPFRTDYTDTQYF.

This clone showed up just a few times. The CDR3 reads CASGDRKNEKLFF. The CDR3 region has the DNA TGTGCCAGCGGGGACAGGAAGAATGAAAAACTGTTTTTT. This chain uses TRBV6-5 with TRBJ1-4; 8 positions agree with TRBD1. CDR3 length: 13 amino acids. With 8 bases clipped from V and 5 bases from J, the junction kept 4 bases outside the gene matches. Germline lookup yields CDR1 MNHEY and CDR2 SVGAGI.

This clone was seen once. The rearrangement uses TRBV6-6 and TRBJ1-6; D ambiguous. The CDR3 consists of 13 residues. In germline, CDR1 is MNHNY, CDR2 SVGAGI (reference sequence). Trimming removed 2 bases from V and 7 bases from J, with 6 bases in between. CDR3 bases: TGTGCCAGCAGTTACGCAGCGAATTCACCCCTCCACTTT. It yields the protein CASSYAANSPLHF.

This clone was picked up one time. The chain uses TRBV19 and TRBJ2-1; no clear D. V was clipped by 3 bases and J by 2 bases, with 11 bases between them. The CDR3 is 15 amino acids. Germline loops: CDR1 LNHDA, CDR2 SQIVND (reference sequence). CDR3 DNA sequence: TGTGCCAGTAGTATGCGTGCGATCACCTACAATGAGCAGTTCTTC. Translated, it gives CASSMRAITYNEQFF.

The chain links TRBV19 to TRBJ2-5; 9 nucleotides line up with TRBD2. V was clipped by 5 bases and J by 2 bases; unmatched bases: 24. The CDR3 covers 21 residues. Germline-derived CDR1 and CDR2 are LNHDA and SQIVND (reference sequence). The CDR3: CASSPRPPVAGDLEGQETQYF. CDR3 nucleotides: TGTGCCAGTAGTCCTAGGCCCCCCGTAGCGGGAGACCTCGAGGGGCAAGAGACCCAGTACTTC.

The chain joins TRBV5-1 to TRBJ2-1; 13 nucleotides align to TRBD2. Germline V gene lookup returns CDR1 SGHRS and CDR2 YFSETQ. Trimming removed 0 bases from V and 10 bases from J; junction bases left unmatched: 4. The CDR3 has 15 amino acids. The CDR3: CASSLEGTSGVEQFF. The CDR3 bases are TGCGCCAGCAGCTTGGAGGGGACTAGCGGGGTAGAGCAGTTCTTC.

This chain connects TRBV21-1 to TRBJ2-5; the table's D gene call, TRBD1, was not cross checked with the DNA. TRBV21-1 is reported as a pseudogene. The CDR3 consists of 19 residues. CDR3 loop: CASSKVESEGVWHQETQYF. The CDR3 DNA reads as TGTGCCAGCAGCAAAGTAGAGTCTGAGGGGGTCTGGCACCAAGAGACCCAGTACTTC.

The CDR3 here is CASSTLRADTQYF. The CDR3, as DNA: TGTGCCAGTAGTACCCTCAGGGCGGATACGCAGTATTTT. This sequence joins TRBV19 and TRBJ2-3; the D gene is possibly TRBD1 (5 bases). The CDR3 contains 13 residues. V was cut by 4 bases and J by 6 bases, with 11 bases left in between. Germline V gene sequence: CDR1 LNHDA, CDR2 SQIVND (reference sequence).

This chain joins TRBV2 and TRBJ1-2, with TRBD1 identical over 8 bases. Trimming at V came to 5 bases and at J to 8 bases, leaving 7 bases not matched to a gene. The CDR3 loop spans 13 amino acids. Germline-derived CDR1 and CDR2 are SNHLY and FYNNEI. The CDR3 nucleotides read TGTGCCAGCAGTTTTAACGACAGGGGAGGCTACACCTTC. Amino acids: CASSFNDRGGYTF.

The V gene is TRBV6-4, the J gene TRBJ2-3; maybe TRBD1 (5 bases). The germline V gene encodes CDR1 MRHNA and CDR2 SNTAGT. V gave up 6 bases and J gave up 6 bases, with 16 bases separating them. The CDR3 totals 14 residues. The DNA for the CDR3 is TGTGCCAGCAGCTCCACTCCTAACAGGGATACGCAGTATTTT. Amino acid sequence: CASSSTPNRDTQYF.

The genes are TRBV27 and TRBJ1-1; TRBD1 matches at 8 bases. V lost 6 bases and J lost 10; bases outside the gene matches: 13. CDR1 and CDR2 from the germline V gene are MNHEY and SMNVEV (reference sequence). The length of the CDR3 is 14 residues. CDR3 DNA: TGTGCCAGCAGGGCCGCGGGACAGGACTTTGGAGCTTTCTTT. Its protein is CASRAAGQDFGAFF.

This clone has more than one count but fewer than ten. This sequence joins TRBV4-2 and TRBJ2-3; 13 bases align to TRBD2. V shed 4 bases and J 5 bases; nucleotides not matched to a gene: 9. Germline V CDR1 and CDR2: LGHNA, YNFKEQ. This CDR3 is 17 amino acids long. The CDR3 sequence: CASSPRTSGGEVDTQYF. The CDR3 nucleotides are TGTGCCAGCAGCCCTCGGACTAGCGGGGGAGAAGTAGATACGCAGTATTTT.

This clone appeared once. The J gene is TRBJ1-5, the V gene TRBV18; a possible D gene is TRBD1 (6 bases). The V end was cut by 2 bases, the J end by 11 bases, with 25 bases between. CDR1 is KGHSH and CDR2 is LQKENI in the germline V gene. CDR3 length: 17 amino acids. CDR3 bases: TGTGCCAGCTCACCAATCCGCTTGGACAGCGCCCAAGGGGCCCAGCATTTT. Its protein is CASSPIRLDSAQGAQHF.

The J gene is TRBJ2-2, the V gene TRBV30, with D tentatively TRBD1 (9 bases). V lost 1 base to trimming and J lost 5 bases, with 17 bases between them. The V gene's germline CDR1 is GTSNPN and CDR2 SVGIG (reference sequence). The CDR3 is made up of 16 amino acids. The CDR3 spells CAWSGGGTGRTGELFF. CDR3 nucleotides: TGTGCCTGGAGTGGCGGGGGGACAGGGAGAACCGGGGAGCTGTTTTTT.

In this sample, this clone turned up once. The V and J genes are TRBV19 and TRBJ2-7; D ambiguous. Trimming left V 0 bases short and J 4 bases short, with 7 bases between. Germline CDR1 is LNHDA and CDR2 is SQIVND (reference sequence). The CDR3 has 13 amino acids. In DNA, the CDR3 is TGTGCCAGTAGTATAGACCTTTTTTACGAGCAGTACTTC. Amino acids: CASSIDLFYEQYF. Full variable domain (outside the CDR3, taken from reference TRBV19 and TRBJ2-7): DGGITQSPKYLFRKEGQNVTLSCEQNLNHDAMYWYRQDPGQGLRLIYYSQIVNDFQKGDIAEGYSVSREKKESFPLTVTSAQKNPTAFYLCASSIDLFYEQYFGPGTRLTVT.

CDR3 sequence (DNA): TGTGCCAGCAGCTTAGTTAATAATGAGCAGTTCTTC. Translation gives CASSLVNNEQFF. V gene TRBV13 combines with J gene TRBJ2-1; no reliable D call. This CDR3 comprises 12 residues. The V end was cut by 1 base, the J end by 7 bases, with 5 bases between. Germline V gene data show CDR1 as PRHDT and CDR2 as FYEKMQ (reference sequence).

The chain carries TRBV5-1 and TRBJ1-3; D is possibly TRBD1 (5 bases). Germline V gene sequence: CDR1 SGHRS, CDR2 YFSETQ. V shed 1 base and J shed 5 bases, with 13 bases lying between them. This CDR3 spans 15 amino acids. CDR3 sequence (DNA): TGCGCCAGCAGCTTGCTCGGGGACTTCCGAAACACCATATATTTT. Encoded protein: CASSLLGDFRNTIYF.

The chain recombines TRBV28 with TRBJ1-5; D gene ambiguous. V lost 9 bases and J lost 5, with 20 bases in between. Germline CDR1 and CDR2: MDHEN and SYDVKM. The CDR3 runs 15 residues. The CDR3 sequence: CASSHRPGRDQPQHF. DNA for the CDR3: TGTGCCAGTTCACACCGGCCAGGCCGAGATCAGCCCCAGCATTTT.

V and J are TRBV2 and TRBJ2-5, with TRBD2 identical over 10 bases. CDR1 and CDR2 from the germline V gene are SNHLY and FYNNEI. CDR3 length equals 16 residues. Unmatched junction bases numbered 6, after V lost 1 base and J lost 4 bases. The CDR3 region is CASSEGQREGRETQYF. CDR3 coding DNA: TGTGCCAGCAGTGAAGGCCAGCGGGAGGGCCGAGAGACCCAGTACTTC.

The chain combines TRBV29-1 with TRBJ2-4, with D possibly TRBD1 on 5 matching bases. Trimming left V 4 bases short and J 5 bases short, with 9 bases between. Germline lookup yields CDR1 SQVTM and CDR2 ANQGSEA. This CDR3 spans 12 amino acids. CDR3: CSVVQVQNIQYF. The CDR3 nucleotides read TGCAGCGTTGTACAGGTCCAAAACATTCAGTACTTC.

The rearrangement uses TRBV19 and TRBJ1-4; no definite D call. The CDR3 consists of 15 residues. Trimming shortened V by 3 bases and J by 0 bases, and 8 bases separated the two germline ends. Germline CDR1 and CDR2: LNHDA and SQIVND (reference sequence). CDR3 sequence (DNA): TGTGCCAGTAGTATCGAAGAGTCAACTAATGAAAAACTGTTTTTT. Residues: CASSIEESTNEKLFF.

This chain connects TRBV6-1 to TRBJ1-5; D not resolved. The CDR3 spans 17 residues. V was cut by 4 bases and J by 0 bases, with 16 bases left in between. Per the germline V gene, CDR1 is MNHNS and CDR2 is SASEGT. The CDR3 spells CASSGRASGSSNQPQHF. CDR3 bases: TGTGCCAGCAGTGGGAGGGCTTCAGGCTCTAGCAATCAGCCCCAGCATTTT.

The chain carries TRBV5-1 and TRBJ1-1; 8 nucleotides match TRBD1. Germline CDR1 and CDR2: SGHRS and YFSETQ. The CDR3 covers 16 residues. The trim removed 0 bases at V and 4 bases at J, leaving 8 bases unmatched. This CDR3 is CASSLALQGGSTEAFF. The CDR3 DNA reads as TGCGCCAGCAGCTTGGCCTTACAGGGGGGGAGCACTGAAGCTTTCTTT.